The 12 T cell receptor beta chains below were found in one sample sequenced in a study of shared T cell receptors in the human thymus. Some clones are missing from TCRdb's copy, which holds only in-frame ones; the method was immunoSEQ multiplex PCR. Of about 660,000 clones in the sample, approximately 87% were seen once. These data also formed part of another study, on human thymus T cells.

The sequenced sample consisted of thymocytes. These receptors were taken from a boy in the first two years of life with a congenital heart defect.

The chain couples TRBV5-1 to TRBJ2-3; TRBD2 is a possible D gene (7 bases). This CDR3 has 15 residues. The V gene's germline CDR1 is SGHRS and CDR2 YFSETQ. V was trimmed by 3 bases and J by 6 bases, leaving 17 bases between them. The CDR3 bases are TGCGCCAGCAGCTGCCCCCCGGGGGGCCCCGATACGCAGTATTTT. This translates into CASSCPPGGPDTQYF.

The gene calls are TRBV4-3 and TRBJ2-3; 9 positions agree with TRBD2. Germline CDR1 LGHNA, CDR2 YSLEER. The CDR3 spans 18 residues. After removal of 0 bases from V and 4 bases from J, the junction contained 11 bases not matched to a gene. The CDR3 sequence: CASSQDEYGGRAPDTQYF. The CDR3 DNA reads as TGCGCCAGCAGCCAAGACGAATACGGCGGGAGGGCCCCAGATACGCAGTATTTT.

The J gene is TRBJ2-1, the V gene TRBV28; 9 nucleotides align to TRBD1. CDR3 size: 22 residues. Trimming took 6 bases from V and 3 from J; bases not matched to a gene: 27. CDR1 and CDR2 from the germline V gene are MDHEN and SYDVKM. For the CDR3, the DNA is TGTGCCAGCAGCGCGCGTAACCCGGGACAGGGAAGCTGGGGTACGAGCTACAATGAGCAGTTCTTC. It is translated as CASSARNPGQGSWGTSYNEQFF.

The V call is TRBV19, the J call TRBJ2-5, with a weak D call TRBD2 (5 bases). Germline V gene lookup returns CDR1 LNHDA and CDR2 SQIVND (reference sequence). The CDR3 has 15 residues. Trimming left V 7 bases short and J 1 base short, with 16 bases between. The CDR3 loop reads CASTFTGSTQETQYF. DNA of the CDR3: TGTGCCAGTACTTTCACGGGGAGCACCCAAGAGACCCAGTACTTC.

This clone was seen a handful of times. The rearrangement links TRBV5-4 to TRBJ2-2; 12 bases agree with TRBD2. CDR1 SGHNT and CDR2 YYREEE come from the germline V gene (reference sequence). The CDR3 consists of 20 residues. Germline trimming cut 1 base from V and 7 bases from J; bases unmatched to any gene: 17. The CDR3 coding sequence is TGTGCCAGCAGCTTGCTCAGACTAGCGGGAGAAGGGTCACTTGGCGGGGAGCTGTTTTTT. This gives the protein CASSLLRLAGEGSLGGELFF.

CDR3 loop: CASSDNGTHNEQFF. CDR3 nucleotides: TGTGCCAGCAGTGATAATGGGACTCACAATGAGCAGTTCTTC. The rearrangement uses TRBV2 and TRBJ2-1; D might be TRBD2 (6 bases). The CDR3 runs 14 residues. Trimming shortened V by 3 bases and J by 5 bases, and 11 bases separated the two germline ends. Germline CDR1 SNHLY, CDR2 FYNNEI.

As concerns this clone: At one end the junction does not follow the germline gene, possibly because of a read error. This sequence joins TRBV5-1 and TRBJ2-2, with a weak D call TRBD1 (6 bases). Germline V gene lookup returns CDR1 SGHRS and CDR2 YFSETQ. There are 15 residues in the CDR3. CDR3: CASSPGQANPGELFF. CDR3 sequence (DNA): TGCGCCAGCAGCCCGGGACAAGCGAACCCCGGGGAGCTGTTTTTT.

The chain has TRBV27 and TRBJ2-7; 8 bases line up with TRBD2. CDR3 length equals 15 residues. Germline V gene data show CDR1 as MNHEY and CDR2 as SMNVEV (reference sequence). V shed 0 bases and J 2 bases; nucleotides not matched to a gene: 3. The CDR3 protein is CASSLSSGVPYEQYF. The CDR3 DNA sequence: TGTGCCAGCAGTTTATCTAGCGGGGTCCCCTACGAGCAGTACTTC.

The chain recombines TRBV7-9 with TRBJ2-3; 12 nucleotides match TRBD1. CDR3 size: 15 residues. Trimming removed 7 bases from V and 6 bases from J; junction bases left unmatched: 8. Germline V CDR1 and CDR2: SEHNR, FQNEAQ (reference sequence). Written as DNA, the CDR3 is TGTGCCAGCACAACTTCCGGGACAGGGGGCGATACGCAGTATTTT. It is translated as CASTTSGTGGDTQYF.

This clone appeared once. V gene TRBV12-2 combines with J gene TRBJ2-3; TRBD2, as called in the table, went unchecked against the DNA. TRBV12-2 is a known pseudogene. The CDR3 is made up of 19 amino acids. CDR3 loop: CASRGGTPRGGGSSDTQYF. The CDR3, as DNA: TGTGCAAGTCGCGGAGGGACCCCCCGAGGTGGCGGGAGCTCAGATACGCAGTATTTT.

This chain links TRBV6-5 with TRBJ2-1, with D maybe TRBD2 (5 bases). Germline V lookup: CDR1 MNHEY, CDR2 SVGAGI. The CDR3 has 15 residues. Deletions cut 0 bases from V and 9 bases from J, with 15 bases between. DNA of the CDR3: TGTGCCAGCAGTTACTCGAGCGCGGGCTCGGCTGAGCAGTTCTTC. Its translation is CASSYSSAGSAEQFF.

The J gene is TRBJ2-3, the V gene TRBV7-2; 11 positions match TRBD2. Germline V CDR1 and CDR2: SGHTA, FQGNSA. CDR3 length: 14 amino acids. J gave up 3 bases and V 4 bases, and 0 bases lay outside the gene matches. CDR3 nucleotides: TGTGCCAGCAGCTCTAGCGGGGGGACAGATACGCAGTATTTT. This codes for CASSSSGGTDTQYF.